Listed below are T cell receptor beta chains from one sample, sequenced in a study of blood T cell repertoires in COVID-19. Profiled with immunoSEQ multiplex PCR; TCRdb holds only in-frame clones, not every one. The top ten hold roughly 6.9% of the sample, which has hundreds of thousands of clones, around 89% seen once. The sequencing input was peripheral blood. These receptors were taken from a young woman who had recovered from COVID-19. The CDR3 runs from the conserved cysteine through the conserved F or W. Each record gives: clone size, V gene, J gene, D gene, CDR3 protein, CDR3 DNA. The D gene is left open where the match is weak. Some rows mark clone size as missing; the rest say once, few, many or name a class of expanded clone.

>-|TRBV7-2|TRBJ2-1|TRBD1
CASSSRDSYNEQFF
TGTGCCAGCAGCAGCCGGGACAGCTACAATGAGCAGTTCTTC
>-|TRBV4-3|TRBJ1-5|-
CASSQDQAQGYQPQHF
TGCGCCAGCAGCCAGGATCAAGCACAGGGTTATCAGCCCCAGCATTTT
>-|TRBV19|TRBJ1-6|TRBD1
CASSIVGIGETGEGIGYSPLHF
TGTGCCAGTAGTATTGTCGGAATAGGAGAGACAGGGGAAGGGATCGGATATTCACCCCTCCACTTT
>-|TRBV3-1/TRBV3-2|TRBJ1-1|-
CASSQDPQGRSEAFF
TGTGCCAGCAGCCAAGACCCACAGGGTCGGTCTGAAGCTTTCTTT
>-|TRBV27|TRBJ1-1|-
CASSPEMNTEAFF
TGTGCCAGCAGCCCCGAGATGAACACTGAAGCTTTCTTT
>-|TRBV27|TRBJ2-5|TRBD1
CASSLYQGAVKGTQYF
TGTGCCAGCAGTTTATATCAGGGGGCGGTCAAAGGGACCCAGTACTTC
>-|TRBV6-6|TRBJ1-1|TRBD1
CATEYRGVSTEAFF
TGTGCCACCGAATACAGGGGCGTGAGCACTGAAGCTTTCTTT
>-|TRBV13|TRBJ2-1|-
CASSPPRGRDEQFF
TGTGCCAGCAGCCCGCCCAGGGGTAGGGATGAGCAGTTCTTC
>-|TRBV5-1|TRBJ1-4|-
CASSDSGDHEKLFF
TGCGCCAGCAGCGATTCGGGGGATCATGAAAAACTGTTTTTT
>-|TRBV19|TRBJ1-2|-
CASSIGERWNYGYTF
TGTGCCAGTAGTATAGGTGAGAGGTGGAACTATGGCTACACCTTC
>-|TRBV12-3/TRBV12-4|TRBJ1-6|-
CASSFSNSPLHF
TGTGCCAGCAGTTTTAGTAATTCACCCCTCCACTTT
>-|TRBV7-8|TRBJ2-7|TRBD1
CASSFYLGQGDEQYF
TGTGCCAGCAGCTTCTACTTGGGACAGGGTGATGAGCAGTACTTC
>-|TRBV27|TRBJ2-7|-
CASSGGSYEQYF
TGTGCCAGCAGTGGAGGTTCCTACGAGCAGTACTTC
>few|TRBV4-1|TRBJ1-5|TRBD1
CASSYQGAASQPQHF
TGCGCCAGCAGTTACCAGGGGGCGGCCTCTCAGCCCCAGCATTTT
>-|TRBV5-6|TRBJ2-1|TRBD1
CASSSQTGGSEQFF
TGTGCCAGCAGCTCCCAGACAGGGGGATCTGAGCAGTTCTTC
>-|TRBV5-6|TRBJ2-1|-
CASSFGGTFDEQFF
TGTGCCAGCAGCTTTGGAGGTACATTTGATGAGCAGTTCTTC
>-|TRBV11-3|TRBJ2-1|TRBD2
CASSPPGGANEQFF
TGTGCCAGCAGCCCGCCGGGGGGGGCCAATGAGCAGTTCTTC
>once|TRBV28|TRBJ1-2|-
CASSPSGTARGYTF
TGTGCCAGCAGTCCCTCGGGGACTGCTCGTGGCTACACCTTC
>-|TRBV9|TRBJ2-2|-
CASSVGLGRLSNTGELFF
TGTGCCAGCAGCGTAGGACTGGGGCGATTATCGAACACCGGGGAGCTGTTTTTT
>-|TRBV28|TRBJ2-1|-
CASSLYREQFF
TGTGCCAGCAGTTTATATCGGGAGCAGTTCTTC
>-|TRBV13|TRBJ2-1|-
CASSLVQGEQFF
TGTGCCAGCAGCTTGGTGCAGGGTGAGCAGTTCTTC
>-|TRBV23-1|TRBJ1-2|-
CASSQWTHYGYTF
TGCGCCAGCAGTCAATGGACACACTATGGCTACACCTTC
>-|TRBV6-5|TRBJ1-1|TRBD1
CASAPWTGSNTEAFF
TGTGCCAGCGCTCCTTGGACAGGGTCGAACACTGAAGCTTTCTTT
>-|TRBV6-2/TRBV6-3|TRBJ1-5|TRBD1
CASSLDRGSYQPQHF
TGTGCCAGCAGTCTGGACAGGGGCTCCTATCAGCCCCAGCATTTT
>-|TRBV28|TRBJ1-3|-
CASTLSAGNTIYF
TGTGCCAGCACCTTATCAGCTGGAAACACCATATATTTT
>-|TRBV5-1|TRBJ1-4|TRBD1
CASTGTGSEKLFF
TGCGCCAGCACCGGGACAGGGAGCGAAAAACTGTTTTTT
>-|TRBV5-4|TRBJ1-1|-
CASSLGQTMNTEAFF
TGTGCCAGCAGCTTGGGTCAGACTATGAACACTGAAGCTTTCTTT
>-|TRBV2|TRBJ1-5|TRBD1
CASSLGQGDQPQHF
TGTGCCAGCAGTCTCGGACAGGGGGATCAGCCCCAGCATTTT
>-|TRBV9|TRBJ2-2|TRBD2
CASSVELARGTGELFF
TGTGCCAGCAGCGTAGAACTAGCGAGGGGCACCGGGGAGCTGTTTTTT
>-|TRBV28|TRBJ2-7|-
CASSTTEFYEQYF
TGTGCCAGCAGTACAACAGAGTTCTACGAGCAGTACTTC
>-|TRBV7-2|TRBJ2-7|TRBD2
CASSSTSGGPYEQYF
TGTGCCAGCAGCTCGACTAGCGGGGGACCTTACGAGCAGTACTTC
>-|TRBV18|TRBJ1-1|TRBD1
CASSPTKGARTEAFF
TGTGCCAGCTCACCGACCAAGGGGGCGCGGACTGAAGCTTTCTTT
>-|TRBV7-2|TRBJ2-7|-
CASSLQILSYEQYF
TGTGCCAGCAGCTTACAGATCCTCTCCTACGAGCAGTACTTC
>-|TRBV5-1|TRBJ2-7|TRBD1
CASSLVETGGGQYF
TGCGCCAGCAGCTTGGTTGAGACAGGGGGCGGGCAGTACTTC
>few|TRBV20-1|TRBJ2-7|TRBD2
CSASPLAGAYEQYF
TGCAGTGCTAGTCCCCTAGCGGGGGCCTACGAGCAGTACTTC
>-|TRBV5-1|TRBJ2-4|TRBD2
CASSSGTPGGIQYF
TGCGCCAGCAGCTCAGGGACCCCGGGGGGCATTCAGTACTTC
>few|TRBV6-2/TRBV6-3|TRBJ2-7|TRBD1
CASSTGTGSYEQYF
TGTGCCAGCAGTACCGGGACAGGGAGCTACGAGCAGTACTTC
>-|TRBV30|TRBJ2-1|TRBD1
CAWCLQGKRDEQFF
TGTGCCTGGTGTCTACAGGGGAAACGGGATGAGCAGTTCTTC
>-|TRBV7-6|TRBJ2-5|-
CASSPGHLSNTETQYF
TGTGCCAGCAGCCCGGGACATCTATCAAATACAGAGACCCAGTACTTC
>-|TRBV20-1|TRBJ2-5|-
CSASEPRRGAQETQYF
TGCAGTGCTAGTGAACCCCGACGGGGGGCGCAAGAGACCCAGTACTTC